Below, 17 T cell receptor beta chains from the same sample are listed, as sequenced in a study of blood T cell repertoires in COVID-19. This table comes from immunoSEQ multiplex PCR, and its TCRdb copy is limited to in-frame clones, with some not included. The sample contains 230,000 or so clones, 90% of which appear only once. Sequencing was carried out using peripheral blood. The receptors stem from a woman aged 60-70 years with COVID-19, enrolled during active disease.

The chain couples TRBV7-9 to TRBJ2-3; 7 nucleotides line up with TRBD2. The CDR3 consists of 18 residues. Germline V gene sequence: CDR1 SEHNR, CDR2 FQNEAQ (reference sequence). The trim removed 0 bases at V and 1 base at J, leaving 10 bases unmatched. This CDR3 is CASSLASPGLRGTDTQYF. The CDR3 nucleotides are TGTGCCAGCAGCTTAGCGTCCCCGGGACTAAGAGGCACAGATACGCAGTATTTT.

The V and J genes are TRBV7-2 and TRBJ2-1; 7 nucleotides agree with TRBD1. The V segment lost 5 bases and the J segment 10 bases; nucleotides outside the gene matches: 5. The CDR3 runs to 12 residues. Germline CDR1 SGHTA, CDR2 FQGNSA. The CDR3 is CASSRTGLEQFF. The CDR3 nucleotides read TGTGCCAGCAGCCGGACAGGTCTCGAGCAGTTCTTC.

The chain uses TRBV2 and TRBJ1-5; TRBD1 aligns across 7 bases. The CDR3 has 15 amino acids. J lost 3 bases, V lost 5 bases, and 7 bases had no gene match. Germline CDR1 reads SNHLY; CDR2 reads FYNNEI. The CDR3 protein is CASSLDRVDNQPQHF. The CDR3 nucleotides are TGTGCCAGCAGTCTCGACAGGGTGGACAATCAGCCCCAGCATTTT.

This clone was counted ten times or more. The chain uses TRBV19 and TRBJ1-5, with 10 bases aligning to TRBD1. The CDR3 is made up of 15 amino acids. The trim removed 1 base at V and 5 bases at J, leaving 2 bases unmatched. CDR1 and CDR2 (germline): LNHDA, SQIVND (reference sequence). As DNA, the CDR3 is TGTGCCAGTAGTATAGGGGGACAGGGGTATCAGCCCCAGCATTTT. It specifies CASSIGGQGYQPQHF.

This clone was seen just once. This chain links TRBV19 with TRBJ1-5, with 7 bases that match TRBD1. This CDR3 is 18 amino acids long. Trimming removed 3 bases from V and 0 bases from J; junction bases left unmatched: 11. The germline V gene encodes CDR1 LNHDA and CDR2 SQIVND (reference sequence). Here the CDR3 reads CASSISGQRVYSNQPQHF. DNA for the CDR3: TGTGCCAGTAGTATTTCGGGACAGAGAGTTTATAGCAATCAGCCCCAGCATTTT.

This sequence joins TRBV6-5 and TRBJ1-2; 7 bases agree with TRBD1. CDR3 length: 14 residues. With V trimmed by 6 bases and J by 8 bases, 12 bases remained unmatched. Germline values: CDR1 MNHEY, CDR2 SVGAGI. The CDR3 here is CASSYGTAAQGYTF. In nucleotides, the CDR3 is TGTGCCAGCAGCTACGGGACAGCGGCTCAGGGCTACACCTTC.

The gene calls are TRBV12-3 or TRBV12-4 and TRBJ1-1; tentative D call: TRBD1 (6 bases). CDR3 length: 13 residues. Trimming removed 6 bases at V and 1 base at J, with 9 bases between. CDR3 region: CASRGQKNTEAFF. CDR3 coding DNA: TGTGCCAGCAGAGGACAGAAGAACACTGAAGCTTTCTTT.

V usage is TRBV7-2 and J usage is TRBJ2-7, with 8 bases identical to TRBD1. The CDR3 is 15 residues long. CDR1 is SGHTA and CDR2 is FQGNSA in the germline V gene. V trimming: 0 bases; J trimming: 2 bases; junction bases outside the gene matches: 3. CDR3 loop: CASSLAGTGAYEQYF. CDR3 DNA sequence: TGTGCCAGCAGCTTAGCTGGGACAGGAGCCTACGAGCAGTACTTC.

The chain has TRBV2 and TRBJ1-2; 8 nucleotides line up with TRBD1. The V gene end was trimmed by 3 bases and the J gene end by 10 bases; junction bases not matched to a gene: 13. The CDR3 has 15 amino acids. Per the germline V gene, CDR1 is SNHLY and CDR2 is FYNNEI. CDR3 protein: CASSESFLTGDFYTF. The CDR3 nucleotides are TGTGCCAGCAGTGAGAGTTTTTTGACAGGGGATTTCTACACCTTC.

The chain recombines TRBV6-6 with TRBJ2-5, with a possible D match to TRBD2 (6 bases). Germline CDR1 and CDR2: MNHNY and SVGAGI (reference sequence). Trimming took 8 bases from V and 6 from J, leaving 13 bases between them. CDR3 size: 12 residues. CDR3 DNA sequence: TGTGCCAGCGAGGGACTCCGGAAGACCCAGTACTTC. Its protein is CASEGLRKTQYF.

The V call is TRBV4-3, the J call TRBJ2-3; TRBD1 matches 7 bases. V shed 2 bases and J 2 bases; nucleotides not matched to a gene: 4. From germline, CDR1 is LGHNA and CDR2 YSLEER. The CDR3 covers 15 residues. This CDR3 is CASSQRTGATDTQYF. In DNA, the CDR3 is TGCGCCAGCAGCCAAAGGACAGGAGCCACAGATACGCAGTATTTT.

The DNA of the CDR3 is TGCGCCAGCAGCCCGACAGGGGATTATGAAAAACTGTTTTTT. Residues: CASSPTGDYEKLFF. The V and J genes are TRBV5-1 and TRBJ1-4; TRBD1 matches 8 bases. Per germline, CDR1 SGHRS and CDR2 YFSETQ. This CDR3 spans 14 amino acids. V lost 4 bases and J lost 6; bases outside the gene matches: 5.

This sequence joins TRBV5-1 and TRBJ2-3, with a tentative D call TRBD2 (5 bases). The CDR3 is made up of 16 amino acids. Germline loops: CDR1 SGHRS, CDR2 YFSETQ. V lost 4 bases, J lost 6 bases, and 21 bases lay in between. CDR3 region: CASSPTRRAISDTQYF. The CDR3 DNA reads as TGCGCCAGCAGCCCGACGCGGCGGGCCATAAGCGATACGCAGTATTTT.

The V and J genes are TRBV19 and TRBJ1-5; TRBD1 matches 7 bases. The CDR3 is 16 amino acids. Trimming took 1 base from V and 2 from J; bases not matched to a gene: 5. From germline, CDR1 is LNHDA and CDR2 SQIVND (reference sequence). The CDR3 loop reads CASSIVGDSRNQPQHF. DNA for the CDR3: TGTGCCAGTAGTATAGTTGGGGACAGCCGCAATCAGCCCCAGCATTTT. The entire variable domain, with the rest obtained from reference TRBV19 and TRBJ1-5, is as follows: DGGITQSPKYLFRKEGQNVTLSCEQNLNHDAMYWYRQDPGQGLRLIYYSQIVNDFQKGDIAEGYSVSREKKESFPLTVTSAQKNPTAFYLCASSIVGDSRNQPQHFGDGTRLSIL.

V usage is TRBV6-5 and J usage is TRBJ1-3, with D tentatively TRBD1 (5 bases). V shed 6 bases and J shed 2 bases, with 8 bases lying between them. The CDR3 loop spans 13 amino acids. Germline V lookup: CDR1 MNHEY, CDR2 SVGAGI. The CDR3 DNA reads TGTGCCAGCAGGCCGGGGGCTGGAAACACCATATATTTT. It codes for CASRPGAGNTIYF.

This clone came up once. V and J are TRBV7-3 and TRBJ2-2, with D perhaps TRBD1 (6 bases). V shed 2 bases and J shed 3 bases, with 10 bases lying between them. This CDR3 is 15 amino acids long. Germline CDR1 reads SGHTA; CDR2 reads FQGTGA. The DNA of the CDR3 is TGTGCCAGCAGCTTATCTACAGGGTACACCGGGGAGCTGTTTTTT. It yields the protein CASSLSTGYTGELFF. Full variable domain (missing parts from reference TRBV7-3 and TRBJ2-2): GAGVSQTPSNKVTEKGKYVELRCDPISGHTALYWYRQSLGQGPEFLIYFQGTGAADDSGLPNDRFFAVRPEGSVSTLKIQRTERGDSAVYLCASSLSTGYTGELFFGEGSRLTVL.

The chain recombines TRBV7-3 with TRBJ1-1; D is undetermined. V was trimmed by 3 bases and J by 0 bases, leaving 11 bases between them. The CDR3 runs to 15 residues. Germline V gene sequence: CDR1 SGHTA, CDR2 FQGTGA. DNA for the CDR3: TGTGCCAGCAGCTTTACCCATGGGCTGAACACTGAAGCTTTCTTT. Translated, it gives CASSFTHGLNTEAFF.